Listed here is a single T cell receptor beta chain. The sample holds many counts of this clone. The target of this receptor is not known. Per-nucleotide qualities are absent, and no much larger clonotype sits a single base away. None of the patients had been given any treatment before thyroid surgery. Patient clinical samples collected from about 2011 to 2018 were retrospectively analysed using T-cell receptor beta sequencing. The entry originates in a study of metastatic and nonmetastatic thyroid tumors (TCRdb year 2020). Context from the whole study: For patients with malignant and with benign thyroid disease, the researchers compared repertoires between peripheral blood samples and tumor or nodule tissue samples. Overall study results and their limits: In both blood and tumor samples, TCR beta diversity was reported to be significantly higher in malignant tumors than in benign nodules.

The CDR3 runs 14 residues from the cysteine to the phenylalanine. The kept DNA is CDR3 alone, 42 bases in frame from the first base. Reading the germline V gene gives CDR1 SGHVS and CDR2 FNYEAQ. V is pared back by 3 bases and J by 6 bases, with 14 bases lying between the germline termini. Library preparation was by PCR. Reads for this sample came from an Illumina HiSeq 4000. The TCR beta-chain CDR3 region of each patient was profiled by high-throughput sequencing. Concerning the study's data processing: The researchers built a classifier to tell apart papillary thyroid cancer patients with distant metastasis, based on CDR3 differences among clinicopathological groups. The Shannon index was used to assess repertoire diversity, and the Morisita-Horn index was used to assess tumor-blood repertoire similarity. TCRdb redid the processing of the public reads, applying fastp at Q25 and MiXCR, and retained in-frame beta chains. V and J calls and clone size were set by TCRdb, not the authors. This sample gives approximately 31,000 clones in total; approximately 20% of them show up just once. The top ten constitute under 12% of the sample.

This chain is built from TRBV7-6 and TRBJ1-2; 6 matching bases give a weak D call of TRBD1. Material: blood. The receptor was isolated from a female donor with papillary thyroid cancer or a benign thyroid nodule (not recorded which). Some clones in this sample may be carry-over from other donors' samples. The CDR3 reads as follows: CASSLNRALDGYTF. In nucleotide form, the sequence is TGTGCCAGCAGCTTGAACAGGGCGTTGGATGGCTACACCTTC. The reference TRBV7-6 and TRBJ1-2 proteins fill in what lies around the CDR3, so the full variable domain reads GAGVSQSPRYKVTKRGQDVALRCDPISGHVSLYWYRQALGQGPEFLTYFNYEAQQDKSGLPNDRFSAERPEGSISTLTIQRTEQRDSAMYRCASSLNRALDGYTFGSGTRLTVV.